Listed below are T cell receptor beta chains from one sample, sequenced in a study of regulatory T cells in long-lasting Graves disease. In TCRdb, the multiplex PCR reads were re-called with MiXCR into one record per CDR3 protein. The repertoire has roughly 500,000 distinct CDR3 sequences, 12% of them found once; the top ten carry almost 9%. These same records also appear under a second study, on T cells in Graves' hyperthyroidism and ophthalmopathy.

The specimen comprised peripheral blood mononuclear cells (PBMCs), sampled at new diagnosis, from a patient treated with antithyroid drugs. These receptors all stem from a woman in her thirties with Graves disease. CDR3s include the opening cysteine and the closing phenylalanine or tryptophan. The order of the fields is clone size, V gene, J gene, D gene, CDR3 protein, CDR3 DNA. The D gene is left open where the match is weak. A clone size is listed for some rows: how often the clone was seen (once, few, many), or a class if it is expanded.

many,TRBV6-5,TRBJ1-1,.,CASSYLENTEAFF,TGTGCCAGCAGTTACCTCGAGAACACTGAAGCTTTCTTT
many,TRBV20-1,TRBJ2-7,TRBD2,CSARTGTSGYYEQYF,TGCAGTGCTAGAACCGGGACTAGCGGGTACTACGAGCAGTACTTC
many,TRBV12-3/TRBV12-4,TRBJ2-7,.,CASSSRDSGIYEQYF,TGTGCCAGCAGTTCCAGGGATAGCGGTATCTACGAGCAGTACTTC
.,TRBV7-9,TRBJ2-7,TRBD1,CASSQDRGRREQYF,TGTGCCAGCAGCCAAGACAGGGGGCGACGCGAGCAGTACTTC
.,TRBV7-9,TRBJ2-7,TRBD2,CASSDGASGTWYF,TGTGCCAGCAGCGACGGGGCTAGCGGGACATGGTACTTC
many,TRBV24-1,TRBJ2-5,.,CATSELSRGQRETQYF,TGTGCCACCAGTGAGCTTTCCCGGGGGCAGCGAGAGACCCAGTACTTC
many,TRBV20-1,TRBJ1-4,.,CSARDLDEKLFF,TGCAGTGCTAGAGATCTGGATGAAAAACTGTTTTTT
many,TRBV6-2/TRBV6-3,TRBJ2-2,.,CASIMHVNTGELFF,TGTGCCAGCATCATGCATGTGAACACCGGGGAGCTGTTTTTT
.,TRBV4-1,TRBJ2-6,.,CASSPGHQLSGANVLTF,TGCGCCAGCAGCCCGGGACATCAGCTCTCCGGGGCCAACGTCCTGACTTTC
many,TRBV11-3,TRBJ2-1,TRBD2,CASSPGTSGNNEQFF,TGTGCCAGCAGCCCCGGGACTAGCGGGAACAATGAGCAGTTCTTC